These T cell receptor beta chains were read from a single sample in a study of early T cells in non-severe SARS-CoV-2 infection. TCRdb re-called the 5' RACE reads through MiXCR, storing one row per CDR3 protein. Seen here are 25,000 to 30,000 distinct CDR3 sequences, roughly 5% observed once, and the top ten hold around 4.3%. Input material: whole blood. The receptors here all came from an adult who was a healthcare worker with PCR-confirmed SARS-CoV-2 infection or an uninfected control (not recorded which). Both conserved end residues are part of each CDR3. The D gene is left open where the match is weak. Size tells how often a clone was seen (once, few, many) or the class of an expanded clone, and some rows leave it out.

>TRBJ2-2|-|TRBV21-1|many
TGTGCCAGCAGCAAACATCGCCAGGGGGCGTCGTTCTACACCGGGGAGCTGTTTTTT
CASSKHRQGASFYTGELFF
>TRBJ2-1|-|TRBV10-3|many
TGTGCCATCAGTTCAGCTTCAAGCTCCTACAATGAGCAGTTCTTC
CAISSASSSYNEQFF
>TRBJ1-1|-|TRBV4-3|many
TGCGCCAGCAGCCAATTGGCCGGGGGCACTGAAGCTTTCTTT
CASSQLAGGTEAFF
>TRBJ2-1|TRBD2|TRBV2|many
TGTGCCAGCAGTGAGTATGGACTAGCCAACGGGAGGGAGCAGTTCTTC
CASSEYGLANGREQFF
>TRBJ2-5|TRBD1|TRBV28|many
TGTGCCAGCAGTTTGACAGGGGGCAAGAAGACCCAGTACTTC
CASSLTGGKKTQYF
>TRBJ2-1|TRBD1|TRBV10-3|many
TGTGCCACAAACAGGGGTTCGGGCAATGAGCAGTTCTTC
CATNRGSGNEQFF
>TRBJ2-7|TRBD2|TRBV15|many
TGTGCCACCAGCCCTAGCGGGAGGCCCCCCTACGAGCAGTACTTC
CATSPSGRPPYEQYF
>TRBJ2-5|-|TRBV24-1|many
TGTGCCACCAGTGATGCGACAGTCCAAGAGACCCAGTACTTC
CATSDATVQETQYF
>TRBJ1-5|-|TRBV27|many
TGTGCCAGCAGTTTATCCGCCGTAAGAGGTCAGCCCCAGCATTTT
CASSLSAVRGQPQHF
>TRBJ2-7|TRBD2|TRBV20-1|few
TGCAGTGCCCCGCGAAAAACGACTAGCGGGTCCTACGAGCAGTACTTC
CSAPRKTTSGSYEQYF
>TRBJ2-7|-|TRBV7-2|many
TGTGCCAGCAGCTTAAAGGGATCCTCTACTTACGAGCAGTACTTC
CASSLKGSSTYEQYF
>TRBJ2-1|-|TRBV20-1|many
TGCAGTGCTCCTCCCCGGGGACTTCACAATGAGCAGTTCTTC
CSAPPRGLHNEQFF
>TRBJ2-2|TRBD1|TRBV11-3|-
TGTGCCAGCAGCAAACGGACAGGCCCGGGCGGCGGGGAGCTGTTTTTT
CASSKRTGPGGGELFF
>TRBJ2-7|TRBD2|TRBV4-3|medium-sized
TGCGCCAGCAGCCATGCCGGGACTAGCGGCGAGCAGTACTTC
CASSHAGTSGEQYF
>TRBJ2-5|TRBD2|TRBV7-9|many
TGTGCCAGCAGCCAAGCGGGGAGGGAACAAGAGACCCAGTACTTC
CASSQAGREQETQYF
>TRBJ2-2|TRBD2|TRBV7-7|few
TGTGCCAGCAGCTTAGGACTAGCGGGCACCGGGGAGCTGTTTTTT
CASSLGLAGTGELFF
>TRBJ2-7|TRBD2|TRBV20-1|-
TGCAGTGCTAGAGATAGGGCTAGCGGGAAATACGAGCAGTACTTC
CSARDRASGKYEQYF
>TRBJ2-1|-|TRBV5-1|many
TGCGCCAGCAGCTTGGGGTTCAGACACAATGAGCAGTTCTTC
CASSLGFRHNEQFF
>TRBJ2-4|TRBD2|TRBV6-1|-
TGTGCCAGCAGTGAGGGGCTAGCGGGCCCCAAAAACATTCAGTACTTC
CASSEGLAGPKNIQYF
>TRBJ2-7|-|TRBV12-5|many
TGTGCTAGTGGTTCCTCCGGGCCTCGGAGGGAGCAGTACTTC
CASGSSGPRREQYF